Below are 21 T cell receptor beta chains sequenced from a single sample in a study of beta chain features in type 1 diabetes. Isolated RNA was reverse transcribed in full, so expressed TCRB transcripts were sequenced. Repertoires were generated with immunoSEQ multiplex PCR, while TCRdb's copy carries only in-frame clones and drops some. In the table there are some 410,000 clones, about an eighth of which are singletons. Sequencing input: naive CD4+ T cells from blood. The receptors here all came from a woman younger than 35 in good health.

This clone was seen a few times. This sequence joins TRBV9 and TRBJ2-3; D is ambiguous. Trimming stripped 4 bases from V and 5 bases from J, with 11 bases between. CDR3 length: 13 amino acids. Germline CDR1 and CDR2: SGDLS and YYNGEE. CDR3 DNA: TGTGCCAGCAGCTTATTGTCGGGAGATACGCAGTATTTT. Amino acid sequence: CASSLLSGDTQYF.

V usage is TRBV7-2 and J usage is TRBJ1-1; no definite D call. The CDR3 runs to 14 residues. Germline loops: CDR1 SGHTA, CDR2 FQGNSA. Trimming stripped 2 bases from V and 1 base from J, with 8 bases between. CDR3 sequence (DNA): TGTGCCAGCAGCTTATCCCCTCCGAACACTGAAGCTTTCTTT. Encoded protein: CASSLSPPNTEAFF. Full variable domain (outside the CDR3, taken from reference TRBV7-2 and TRBJ1-1): GAGVSQSPSNKVTEKGKDVELRCDPISGHTALYWYRQSLGQGLEFLIYFQGNSAPDKSGLPSDRFSAERTGGSVSTLTIQRTQQEDSAVYLCASSLSPPNTEAFFGQGTRLTVV.

This clone was seen more than once but under ten times. The chain is built from TRBV30 and TRBJ2-1; D possibly corresponds to TRBD2 (6 bases). Trimming cost V 2 bases and J 0 bases, with 11 bases left between them. This CDR3 comprises 15 residues. CDR1 GTSNPN and CDR2 SVGIG come from the germline V gene (reference sequence). The CDR3 DNA sequence: TGTGCCTGGAGTAGGGACTGGAGCTCCTACAATGAGCAGTTCTTC. Translating gives CAWSRDWSSYNEQFF. The full variable domain, completed using reference TRBV30 and TRBJ2-1, is SQTIHQWPATLVQPVGSPLSLECTVEGTSNPNLYWYRQAAGRGLQLLFYSVGIGQISSEVPQNLSASRPQDRQFILSSKKLLLSDSGFYLCAWSRDWSSYNEQFFGPGTRLTVL.

The V gene is TRBV28, the J gene TRBJ2-6; 7 bases line up with TRBD2. V lost 7 bases to trimming and J lost 2 bases; unmatched junction nucleotides: 8. This CDR3 region has 16 residues. Germline values: CDR1 MDHEN, CDR2 SYDVKM. In DNA form, the CDR3 reads TGTGCCAGCACCCTCCCGCGGGGGACTGGGGCCAACGTCCTGACTTTC. Protein: CASTLPRGTGANVLTF.

The gene calls are TRBV15 and TRBJ2-5; D is ambiguous. The V end was cut by 0 bases, the J end by 4 bases, with 6 bases between. There are 13 residues in the CDR3. Germline assignment: CDR1 LNHNV and CDR2 YYDKDF (reference sequence). For the CDR3, the DNA is TGTGCCACCAGCAGAGAGCTTGGAGAGACCCAGTACTTC. Its protein is CATSRELGETQYF.

In its sample, this clone was seen a few times. The gene calls are TRBV30 and TRBJ2-2; possible D gene TRBD2, 6 bases. The V gene's germline CDR1 is GTSNPN and CDR2 SVGIG (reference sequence). This CDR3 has 14 amino acids. V was clipped by 0 bases and J by 7 bases, with 12 bases between them. CDR3 bases: TGTGCCTGGAGTGTAATCCCCGGGGGCGGGGAGCTGTTTTTT. It translates to CAWSVIPGGGELFF.

This clone has only a few counts. V and J are TRBV5-6 and TRBJ1-1; D may be TRBD1 (5 bases). CDR3 length: 15 amino acids. V was trimmed by 0 bases and J by 0 bases, leaving 9 bases between them. CDR1 is SGHDT and CDR2 is YYEEEE in the germline V gene. The CDR3 loop is CASSLVGTMNTEAFF. As DNA, the CDR3 is TGTGCCAGCAGCTTGGTTGGGACCATGAACACTGAAGCTTTCTTT.

The gene calls are TRBV6-6 and TRBJ2-7; D uncertain. V was clipped by 4 bases and J by 2 bases, with 15 bases between them. Germline V CDR1 and CDR2: MNHNY, SVGAGI (reference sequence). The CDR3 length is 15 residues. CDR3 loop: CASSSQSGRPYEQYV. As DNA, the CDR3 is TGTGCCAGCAGTTCCCAATCGGGTCGCCCCTACGAGCAGTACGTC.

This clone was picked up a small number of times. The V call is TRBV7-2, the J call TRBJ2-3, with a possible D match to TRBD2 (5 bases). Trimming cost V 1 base and J 8 bases, with 10 bases left between them. CDR1 is SGHTA and CDR2 is FQGNSA in the germline V gene. CDR3 length: 13 amino acids. The CDR3 spells CASSLDSAITQYF. DNA of the CDR3: TGTGCCAGCAGCTTAGATAGCGCAATTACGCAGTATTTT.

This clone was found a few times. The V call is TRBV5-4, the J call TRBJ2-7, with 9 nucleotides matching TRBD1. The germline CDR1 and CDR2 sequences are SGHNT and YYREEE (reference sequence). The V and J ends lost 2 bases and 2 bases, in that order; junction bases with no gene match: 2. This CDR3 has 14 amino acids. In nucleotides, the CDR3 is TGTGCCAGCAGCTTCCGGACAGGGGCCTACGAGCAGTACTTC. Its protein is CASSFRTGAYEQYF.

This clone was counted between two and nine times. The V gene is TRBV19, the J gene TRBJ2-1; tentative D call: TRBD2 (6 bases). V was trimmed by 7 bases and J by 6 bases, leaving 22 bases between them. CDR1 and CDR2 (germline): LNHDA, SQIVND (reference sequence). This CDR3 comprises 16 residues. CDR3 sequence reads: CASKPWGEHDSNEQFF. The CDR3 nucleotides read TGTGCCAGTAAACCTTGGGGGGAACATGACTCCAATGAGCAGTTCTTC.

The V and J genes are TRBV19 and TRBJ2-1; 14 bases fit TRBD2. Germline V CDR1 and CDR2: LNHDA, SQIVND (reference sequence). CDR3 length: 17 amino acids. V dropped 1 base and J dropped 7; count of bases not matched to a gene: 6. The DNA of the CDR3 is TGTGCCAGTAGTATAGCTAGGACTAGCGGGAGGATGAATGAGCAGTTCTTC. Its protein product is CASSIARTSGRMNEQFF.

This clone was counted a few times. The chain couples TRBV15 to TRBJ2-2; tentative D call: TRBD1 (5 bases). CDR1 is LNHNV, CDR2 YYDKDF, per germline (reference sequence). The CDR3 length is 14 residues. Trimming cost V 3 bases and J 4 bases, with 9 bases left between them. CDR3 sequence reads: CATSSRQITGELFF. CDR3 DNA sequence: TGTGCCACCAGCAGCAGACAGATCACCGGGGAGCTGTTTTTT.

The chain has TRBV9 and TRBJ1-1; D gene uncertain. CDR1 and CDR2 from the germline V gene are SGDLS and YYNGEE. CDR3 length: 15 residues. Trimming took 4 bases from V and 6 from J, leaving 19 bases between them. The DNA for the CDR3 is TGTGCCAGCAGCCCGCGCCTCGGAGGTCTCGCTGAAGCTTTCTTT. Protein product: CASSPRLGGLAEAFF.

This clone was counted only a few times. The chain has TRBV4-1 and TRBJ2-1, with 7 bases lining up with TRBD2. CDR1 is MGHRA, CDR2 YSYEKL, per germline. The CDR3 extends over 15 amino acids. Trimming took 4 bases from V and 4 from J; bases not matched to a gene: 7. The CDR3 region has the DNA TGCGCCAGCAGCCCCCGGGGGGACTTGTACAATGAGCAGTTCTTC. This sequence encodes CASSPRGDLYNEQFF.

V usage is TRBV30 and J usage is TRBJ2-7; perhaps TRBD2 as D (5 bases). Germline V gene lookup returns CDR1 GTSNPN and CDR2 SVGIG (reference sequence). Trimming removed 0 bases at V and 5 bases at J, with 11 bases between. This CDR3 comprises 13 residues. The CDR3 coding sequence is TGTGCCTGGAGTGTACGGGCCGGGGACGAGCAGTACTTC. This sequence encodes CAWSVRAGDEQYF.

This clone was detected a few times. This chain joins TRBV6-5 and TRBJ2-7; 10 nucleotides match TRBD2. Unmatched junction bases numbered 6, after V lost 5 bases and J lost 5 bases. The germline V gene encodes CDR1 MNHEY and CDR2 SVGAGI. There are 14 residues in the CDR3. CDR3 sequence (DNA): TGTGCCAGCAGTAAACCGGGACTAGCGAACGAGCAGTACTTC. Protein product: CASSKPGLANEQYF.

The V gene is TRBV29-1, the J gene TRBJ2-3; weak D call: TRBD1 (6 bases). V lost 4 bases and J lost 1, with 12 bases in between. This CDR3 comprises 14 residues. The germline gives CDR1 SQVTM, CDR2 ANQGSEA. The CDR3 nucleotides read TGCAGCGTTGGACAGGCCGGGGGCACAGATACGCAGTATTTT. It is translated as CSVGQAGGTDTQYF.

This clone has just a few counts. The V call is TRBV29-1, the J call TRBJ2-3; the D is unclear. The CDR3 has 14 residues. V shed 6 bases and J shed 0 bases, with 13 bases lying between them. From germline, CDR1 is SQVTM and CDR2 ANQGSEA. The CDR3 sequence: CSVRVGASTDTQYF. DNA for the CDR3: TGCAGCGTCCGGGTCGGCGCGAGCACAGATACGCAGTATTTT.

This chain links TRBV9 with TRBJ2-5; D possibly uses TRBD1 or TRBD2 (6 bases each). The length of the CDR3 is 16 residues. Germline V gene lookup returns CDR1 SGDLS and CDR2 YYNGEE. Trimming cost V 0 bases and J 1 base, with 13 bases left between them. The CDR3 bases are TGTGCCAGCAGCGTAGTACCGGGGGCACTCCAAGAGACCCAGTACTTC. This codes for CASSVVPGALQETQYF.

The chain is built from TRBV13 and TRBJ2-7; D possibly corresponds to TRBD2 (5 bases). The germline CDR1 and CDR2 sequences are PRHDT and FYEKMQ (reference sequence). The CDR3 has 13 amino acids. V dropped 3 bases and J dropped 4 bases, with 10 bases sitting between them. The CDR3 sequence is CASSFGLQYEQYF. As DNA, the CDR3 is TGTGCCAGCAGCTTCGGACTCCAGTACGAGCAGTACTTC.